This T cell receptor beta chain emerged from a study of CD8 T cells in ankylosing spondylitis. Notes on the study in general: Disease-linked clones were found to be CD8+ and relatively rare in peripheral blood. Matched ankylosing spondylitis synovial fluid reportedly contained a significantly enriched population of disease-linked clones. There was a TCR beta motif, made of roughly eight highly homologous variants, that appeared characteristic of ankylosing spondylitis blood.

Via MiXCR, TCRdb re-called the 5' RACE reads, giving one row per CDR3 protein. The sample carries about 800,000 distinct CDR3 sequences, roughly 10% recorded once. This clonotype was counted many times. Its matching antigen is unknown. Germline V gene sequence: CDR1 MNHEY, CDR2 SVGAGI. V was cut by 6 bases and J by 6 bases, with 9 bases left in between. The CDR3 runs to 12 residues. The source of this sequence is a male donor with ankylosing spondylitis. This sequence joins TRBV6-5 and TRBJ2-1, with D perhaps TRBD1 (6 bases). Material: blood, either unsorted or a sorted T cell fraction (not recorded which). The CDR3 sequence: CASSRRGNEQFF. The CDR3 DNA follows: TGTGCCAGCAGCCGCAGGGGCAATGAGCAGTTCTTC.